The 14 T cell receptor beta chains in this list originate from one sample, sequenced in a study of low-dose radiotherapy and immunotherapy resistance in tumors. Regarding time point: before trial treatment. TRAV- and TRBV-specific primers were used for first-strand cDNA, which covered alpha and beta chains. Over about 19 PCR cycles, TCRs were amplified from a constant-region primer and V-primer adapter. TCRdb itself ran the reads through MiXCR, one entry per CDR3 protein. Seen here are some 60,000 distinct CDR3 sequences, around 27% observed once, and the top ten hold about 6.6%. Here the sequenced sample was PBMCs, taken before treatment. All receptors derive from a male donor with rectosigmoid adenocarcinoma.

In this sample, this clonotype turned up a few times. A far larger clone is one nucleotide away, so this likely arose from a read error. This sequence joins TRBV5-3 and TRBJ1-3; D gene ambiguous. TRBV5-3 is designated an ORF whose function remains uncertain. CDR3 length: 16 residues. The V gene lost 10 bases and the J gene lost 3 bases, with 23 bases spanning the gap. CDR3 residues: CAGSSREVGLGNTIYF. The CDR3, as DNA: TGTGCCGGCAGCTCGAGAGAGGTCGGGCTTGGAAACACCATATATTTT.

This clonotype was observed many times. CDR3 DNA sequence: TGCAGCGGATCTAGCGGGAGCTACGAGCAGTACTTC. Its translation is CSGSSGSYEQYF. J is TRBJ2-7 and V is TRBV29-1; 10 bases are shared with TRBD2. This CDR3 is 12 amino acids long. Germline CDR1 and CDR2: SQVTM and ANQGSEA. V trimming: 7 bases; J trimming: 3 bases; junction bases outside the gene matches: 3.

This clonotype was counted many times. The rearrangement uses TRBV6-6 and TRBJ2-7, with 7 bases lining up with TRBD1. CDR1 MNHNY and CDR2 SVGAGI come from the germline V gene (reference sequence). The CDR3 covers 15 residues. Losses at the gene ends were 6 bases for V and 2 bases for J; bases not matched to a gene: 10. CDR3 region: CASSPNRQGTYEQYF. DNA of the CDR3: TGTGCCAGCAGCCCAAATCGACAGGGCACCTACGAGCAGTACTTC.

The chain employs TRBV7-6 and TRBJ2-7, with 11 bases that match TRBD1. In germline, CDR1 is SGHVS, CDR2 FNYEAQ. The ends lost 5 bases at V and 2 bases at J; junction bases unmatched: 2. The CDR3 has 14 amino acids. The CDR3 bases are TGTGCCAGCAGCCGGGGACAGGGGGCCTACGAGCAGTACTTC. Its translation: CASSRGQGAYEQYF.

V is TRBV7-9 and J is TRBJ2-7; a weak D match, TRBD1 (6 bases). Germline values: CDR1 SEHNR, CDR2 FQNEAQ (reference sequence). The CDR3 extends over 14 amino acids. Trimming took 3 bases from V and 5 from J, leaving 14 bases between them. CDR3 region: CASSLAGEYDEQYF. The CDR3 region has the DNA TGTGCCAGCAGCTTGGCAGGGGAATACGACGAGCAGTACTTC.

At least ten counts were recorded for this clonotype. The J gene is TRBJ2-7, the V gene TRBV29-1, with D unclear. CDR1 SQVTM and CDR2 ANQGSEA come from the germline V gene. This CDR3 has 14 residues. Trimming removed 2 bases at V and 2 bases at J, with 13 bases between. CDR3 protein: CSVELASLAYEQYF. CDR3 nucleotides: TGCAGCGTTGAACTGGCGTCGTTAGCCTACGAGCAGTACTTC.

The chain combines TRBV27 with TRBJ1-4; D is uncertain. CDR1 and CDR2 (germline): MNHEY, SMNVEV (reference sequence). The ends were cut back, 2 bases at V and 5 bases at J, with 12 bases in the middle. The CDR3 runs 15 residues. The CDR3 bases are TGTGCCAGCAGTTTAACCGGGAACCTAAATGAAAAACTGTTTTTT. Its translation: CASSLTGNLNEKLFF.

This clonotype was observed many times. This chain joins TRBV10-3 and TRBJ2-7, with 9 bases identical to TRBD2. J gave up 0 bases and V 4 bases, and 4 bases lay outside the gene matches. The CDR3 spans 15 residues. Germline CDR1 and CDR2: ENHRY and SYGVKD. The CDR3 sequence is CAISGAGGFSYEQYF. CDR3 DNA: TGTGCCATCAGTGGAGCGGGAGGTTTCTCCTACGAGCAGTACTTC.

On this clonotype itself: This could be a read error, since a much larger clone is one nucleotide away. The chain carries TRBV19 and TRBJ2-4; TRBD2 matches at 12 bases. The CDR3 runs 19 residues. Germline CDR1 reads LNHDA; CDR2 reads SQIVND (reference sequence). J gave up 13 bases and V 7 bases, and 26 bases lay outside the gene matches. The CDR3 DNA is TGTGCCAGTATCCGCGGGACTAGCGGGTCCCCGAGCTCCTACAATGAGCAGTACTTC. As protein: CASIRGTSGSPSSYNEQYF.

As regards this clonotype: This likely stems from a read error, as it lies one base from a far larger clone. The chain is built from TRBV6-5 and TRBJ1-5; D may be TRBD1 (6 bases). This CDR3 is 16 amino acids long. The germline CDR1 and CDR2 sequences are MNHEY and SVGAGI. V was pared by 8 bases and J by 2 bases, with 19 bases between. CDR3 in DNA: TGTGCCAGCCAAGGGGAGGGGGGTTATGGCAATCAGCCCCAGCATTTT. Protein product: CASQGEGGYGNQPQHF.

This clonotype has a count of ten or more. The chain employs TRBV12-3 or TRBV12-4 and TRBJ2-5, with D perhaps TRBD1 (5 bases). The CDR3 length is 13 residues. Trimming removed 6 bases at V and 4 bases at J, with 12 bases between. The CDR3: CASRPGQGETQYF. CDR3 coding DNA: TGTGCCAGCAGGCCTGGCCAGGGAGAGACCCAGTACTTC.

There are many counts of this clonotype. This chain links TRBV5-6 with TRBJ2-1; possibly TRBD1 for D (5 bases). The CDR3 extends over 15 amino acids. V lost 4 bases and J 4 bases, leaving 15 bases between the germline ends. CDR1 is SGHDT and CDR2 is YYEEEE in the germline V gene. The CDR3 region has the DNA TGTGCCAGCAGCCCCGCCAGGGAACCTTACAATGAGCAGTTCTTC. This codes for CASSPAREPYNEQFF.

This clonotype was seen at least ten times. This rearrangement joins TRBV13 to TRBJ2-5, with no clear D. Germline assignment: CDR1 PRHDT and CDR2 FYEKMQ (reference sequence). CDR3 length: 11 residues. V shed 3 bases and J shed 5 bases, with 4 bases lying between them. The DNA of the CDR3 is TGTGCCAGCAGCTTTAGGGAGACCCAGTACTTC. Its protein is CASSFRETQYF.

This clonotype rates as medium-sized. The chain is built from TRBV5-8 and TRBJ1-2; 9 positions agree with TRBD1. Germline values: CDR1 SGHTS, CDR2 YDEGEE. The ends lost 4 bases at V and 4 bases at J; junction bases unmatched: 11. This CDR3 contains 16 residues. The CDR3 spells CASSPAGQGFAYGYTF. Written as DNA, the CDR3 is TGTGCCAGCAGCCCGGCGGGACAGGGATTTGCCTATGGCTACACCTTC.